This T cell receptor (beta chain) was observed in a study of T cells after yellow fever vaccination. Study-level information: Fractions of low cell number were prepared using SMART-Seq v4 Ultra Low Input. Whole-study results and caveats: The secondary T-cell response peaked on day 5, not day 15, but was weaker.

CDR1 is MNHEY and CDR2 is SVGAGI in the germline V gene. The V end was cut by 2 bases, the J end by 9 bases, with 22 bases between. The CDR3 is made up of 16 amino acids. TCRdb reprocessed the 5' RACE reads via MiXCR and lists one record per CDR3 protein. The profile shows 310,000 or so distinct CDR3 sequences, about 3.5% of them singletons. To note about this clonotype: Antigen: not known.

The sequence was obtained from a man between 18 and 35 years old who received the YFV17D yellow fever vaccine. The material was PBMCs, obtained on the day of the yellow fever booster vaccination. The chain carries TRBV6-5 and TRBJ1-2; D unclear. The DNA of the CDR3 is TGTGCCAGCAGTTACACCCCTCCTGCCCGTTTTTATAGCTACACCTTC. This translates into CASSYTPPARFYSYTF.